Below are 30 T cell receptor beta chains sequenced from a single sample in a study of spatial heterogeneity in lung cancer. Study-level results: Higher tumor mutation counts went along with higher counts of expanded intratumoral alpha and beta TCRs.

Their antigen targets remain unknown. TCRdb processed the 5' RACE reads anew with MiXCR; each CDR3 protein has one entry. Found here are roughly 16,000 distinct CDR3 sequences, 6.5% to 8% of them singletons; the top ten hold 15% to 20%. This sample's time point: sample taken at primary tumor resection. Material: lung tumor tissue, obtained at surgery. These receptors all come from a female donor with early-stage non-small cell lung cancer.

This clonotype was seen many times. The size of this beta chain means little, since it is a stray read in a library made for alpha chains. The chain combines TRBV15 with TRBJ2-3, with D possibly TRBD2 on 5 matching bases. Trimming took off 0 bases at V and 7 bases at J, with 8 bases between the two ends. Per the germline V gene, CDR1 is LNHNV and CDR2 is YYDKDF (reference sequence). The CDR3 loop spans 13 amino acids. CDR3 sequence: CATSRDRGNTQYF. As DNA, the CDR3 is TGTGCCACCAGCAGAGATCGGGGTAATACGCAGTATTTT.

Ten or more counts support this clonotype. This beta chain is an unintended read in a library built for alpha chains; its size means little. The chain recombines TRBV12-3 or TRBV12-4 with TRBJ2-7; perhaps TRBD2 as D (5 bases). The CDR3 sequence is 13 residues long. Trimming pared 5 bases from V and 6 bases from J, leaving 14 bases between. Written as DNA, the CDR3 is TGTGCCAGCAGTGCGGGCCAGAGGTCCGAGCAGTACTTC. Protein product: CASSAGQRSEQYF.

This clonotype was counted a few times. Found in a library prepared for alpha chains, this beta chain is an off-target read, and its abundance has little meaning. The V call is TRBV3-1, the J call TRBJ1-2; D gene unclear. Germline loops: CDR1 LGHDT, CDR2 YNNKEL (reference sequence). Trimming pared 4 bases from V and 7 bases from J, leaving 16 bases between. This CDR3 comprises 14 residues. In DNA form, the CDR3 reads TGTGCCAGCAGCCTCTCCGATTCGGTAGGTGGCTACACCTTC. This gives the protein CASSLSDSVGGYTF.

This clonotype was counted many times. Being off target in a library aimed at alpha chains, this beta chain has a size of little meaning. The rearrangement links TRBV7-6 to TRBJ1-6; D not resolved. Germline values: CDR1 SGHVS, CDR2 FNYEAQ. The CDR3 is 16 amino acids. Trimming shortened V by 5 bases and J by 6 bases, and 17 bases separated the two germline ends. This CDR3 is CASSPSLGVGNSPLHF. The CDR3 nucleotides are TGTGCCAGCAGCCCCTCCTTGGGCGTAGGTAATTCACCCCTCCACTTT.

There are many counts of this clonotype. Since it is a stray read in a library aimed at alpha chains, this beta chain has a size that is not meaningful. This chain uses TRBV9 with TRBJ2-6, with D maybe TRBD1 (7 bases). Trimming removed 0 bases at V and 2 bases at J, with 21 bases between. Germline V CDR1 and CDR2: SGDLS, YYNGEE. The CDR3 loop spans 20 amino acids. The CDR3 loop reads CASSVGGGGAVFAGANVLTF. DNA for the CDR3: TGTGCCAGCAGCGTAGGAGGAGGGGGCGCCGTATTTGCTGGGGCCAACGTCCTGACTTTC.

This clonotype was recorded at least ten times. A library prepared for alpha chains yielded this beta chain as an off-target read; its size is of little meaning. The chain joins TRBV7-2 to TRBJ1-6; no clear D gene. Germline V CDR1 and CDR2: SGHTA, FQGNSA. CDR3 size: 15 residues. V lost 5 bases and J 4 bases, leaving 12 bases between the germline ends. The CDR3 sequence: CASSPRTGYNSPLHF. DNA of the CDR3: TGTGCCAGCAGCCCGAGGACCGGATATAATTCACCCCTCCACTTT.

This clonotype has ten or more counts. Since the library was made to target alpha chains, this beta chain is a stray read and its abundance is not meaningful. The V call is TRBV24-1, the J call TRBJ2-7; 10 bases are a match to TRBD2. The CDR3 totals 15 residues. V dropped 4 bases and J dropped 3; count of bases not matched to a gene: 5. Germline CDR1 KGHDR, CDR2 SFDVKD. The CDR3 DNA follows: TGTGCCACCAGTGACAGGACTAGCGGAATCTACGAGCAGTACTTC. It specifies CATSDRTSGIYEQYF.

At least ten counts were recorded for this clonotype. Because the library targeted alpha chains, this beta chain is an off-target read whose size means little. The chain links TRBV6-1 to TRBJ1-6; D might be TRBD1 (6 bases). Germline CDR1 is MNHNS and CDR2 is SASEGT. This CDR3 is 15 amino acids long. The V and J ends lost 7 bases and 7 bases respectively, with 17 bases between them. CDR3 sequence: CASNPGDRPNSPLHF. The CDR3 DNA follows: TGTGCCAGCAACCCCGGCGACAGGCCAAATTCACCCCTCCACTTT.

This clonotype was counted at least ten times. The library was built for alpha chains, so this beta chain is an off-target read and its size means little. This chain links TRBV7-3 with TRBJ1-1; D is undetermined. V gave up 0 bases and J gave up 1 base, with 15 bases separating them. Germline assignment: CDR1 SGHTA and CDR2 FQGTGA. The CDR3 is 17 amino acids. CDR3 region: CASSLTLSGVGNTEAFF. The CDR3 DNA reads TGTGCCAGCAGCTTAACGTTAAGTGGGGTAGGGAACACTGAAGCTTTCTTT.

This clonotype occurred many times. The library was built for alpha chains, so this beta chain is an off-target read and its size means little. The chain couples TRBV6-1 to TRBJ1-5; no clear D. The CDR3 is made up of 14 amino acids. Trimming removed 5 bases at V and 4 bases at J, with 12 bases between. Germline V gene data show CDR1 as MNHNS and CDR2 as SASEGT. The CDR3 sequence: CASSPLGGNQPQHF. Here the CDR3 DNA reads TGTGCCAGCAGTCCCCTAGGAGGGAATCAGCCCCAGCATTTT.

This clonotype has at least ten counts. This beta chain represents an off-target read in a library built for alpha chains; its size is of limited meaning. The chain employs TRBV7-6 and TRBJ2-7, with TRBD2 identical over 11 bases. The germline gives CDR1 SGHVS, CDR2 FNYEAQ. The CDR3 runs 16 residues. V gave up 1 base and J gave up 1 base; unmatched junction bases: 3. The CDR3 DNA reads as TGTGCCAGCAGCTTAGGAGCTAGCGGGGGGTCCTACGAGCAGTACTTC. It codes for CASSLGASGGSYEQYF.

A note on this clonotype: This beta chain was picked up by a library intended for alpha chains and is off target, so its count carries little meaning. The chain is built from TRBV7-8 and TRBJ2-2, with D tentatively TRBD1 or TRBD2 (7 bases each). Germline CDR1 reads SGHVS; CDR2 reads FQNEAQ. The V end was cut by 5 bases, the J end by 7 bases, with 17 bases between. The CDR3 consists of 15 residues. This CDR3 reads CASSTRQGGGGELFF. CDR3 DNA: TGTGCCAGCAGCACCCGACAGGGAGGGGGCGGGGAGCTGTTTTTT.

This clonotype showed up many times. The library was prepared for alpha chains; this beta chain is a stray read, so its frequency means little. The chain combines TRBV5-1 with TRBJ1-2; D is undetermined. Germline-derived CDR1 and CDR2 are SGHRS and YFSETQ. The length of the CDR3 is 14 residues. The V gene lost 0 bases and the J gene lost 0 bases, with 6 bases spanning the gap. CDR3 region: CASSLDETNYGYTF. CDR3 nucleotide sequence: TGCGCCAGCAGCTTGGACGAGACTAACTATGGCTACACCTTC.

This clonotype was seen ten or more times. Because this beta chain is a stray read in a library intended to capture alpha chains, its abundance should not be given much weight. The genes are TRBV15 and TRBJ1-5, with TRBD1 matching 7 bases. The CDR3 is 17 residues long. From germline, CDR1 is LNHNV and CDR2 YYDKDF (reference sequence). The V segment lost 0 bases and the J segment 7 bases; nucleotides outside the gene matches: 12. CDR3 residues: CATSREYAGGRLQPQHF. DNA of the CDR3: TGTGCCACCAGCAGAGAATATGCAGGGGGGCGATTGCAGCCCCAGCATTTT.

This clonotype has at least ten counts. Since the library was made to target alpha chains, this beta chain is a stray read and its abundance is not meaningful. The V gene is TRBV7-9, the J gene TRBJ1-2, with a weak D call TRBD1 (5 bases). From germline, CDR1 is SEHNR and CDR2 FQNEAQ (reference sequence). V dropped 1 base and J dropped 8 bases, with 11 bases sitting between them. The CDR3 has 13 residues. Here the CDR3 reads CASSLEQGVGYTF. Written as DNA, the CDR3 is TGTGCCAGCAGCTTAGAGCAGGGCGTAGGCTACACCTTC.

This clonotype was recorded at least ten times. As the CDR3 is not closed by the conserved phenylalanine or tryptophan, this likely results from a read error. The library was built for alpha chains, so this beta chain is an off-target read and its size means little. This chain connects TRBV3-1 to TRBJ2-5; D is perhaps TRBD2 (5 bases). CDR1 LGHDT and CDR2 YNNKEL come from the germline V gene (reference sequence). V was pared by 6 bases and J by 1 base, with 15 bases between. There are 15 residues in the CDR3. CDR3 loop: CASSRRGIVQETQYS. CDR3 nucleotides: TGTGCCAGCAGTCGCCGGGGAATCGTCCAAGAGACCCAGTACTCC.

This clonotype was counted at least ten times. Within a library made for alpha chains, this beta chain is off target, and its count is uninformative. The chain has TRBV10-3 and TRBJ1-1; 8 positions match TRBD1. Germline-derived CDR1 and CDR2 are ENHRY and SYGVKD. The CDR3 extends over 12 amino acids. Germline trimming cut 4 bases from V and 10 bases from J; bases unmatched to any gene: 5. The CDR3 reads CAISGTGSAAFF. CDR3 in DNA: TGTGCCATCAGTGGGACAGGGAGTGCAGCTTTCTTT.

This clonotype has more than one count but fewer than ten. This beta chain is a stray sequence in a library constructed for alpha chains; its clone size is not meaningful. The chain couples TRBV27 to TRBJ2-6; D possibly matches TRBD1 or TRBD2 (5 bases each). Germline CDR1 and CDR2: MNHEY and SMNVEV (reference sequence). CDR3 size: 15 residues. V shed 2 bases and J shed 2 bases, with 7 bases lying between them. The CDR3 nucleotides are TGTGCCAGCAGTTTAGAGGGGACTGGGGCCAACGTCCTGACTTTC. Amino acids: CASSLEGTGANVLTF.

This clonotype is classed as medium-sized. Because the library targeted alpha chains, this beta chain is an off-target read whose size means little. The chain has TRBV4-2 and TRBJ2-3, with 16 bases that match TRBD2. The CDR3 runs to 16 residues. Germline V gives CDR1 LGHNA, CDR2 YNFKEQ. Trimming at V came to 4 bases and at J to 4 bases, leaving 2 bases not matched to a gene. The CDR3: CASSPGLAGGPDTQYF. For the CDR3, the DNA is TGTGCCAGCAGCCCGGGACTAGCGGGGGGGCCAGATACGCAGTATTTT.

This clonotype was seen repeatedly, ten times or more. This beta chain is an unintended read in a library built for alpha chains; its size means little. The rearrangement joins TRBV6-2 or TRBV6-3 to TRBJ1-1; possibly TRBD1 for D (5 bases). In germline, CDR1 is MNHEY, CDR2 SVGEGT. V was cut by 0 bases and J by 4 bases, with 15 bases left in between. The CDR3 is made up of 16 amino acids. The CDR3 here is CASSYSTDTWGTEAFF. The DNA for the CDR3 is TGTGCCAGCAGTTACTCGACAGACACGTGGGGCACTGAAGCTTTCTTT.

Many counts were recorded for this clonotype. Found in a library prepared for alpha chains, this beta chain is an off-target read, and its abundance has little meaning. The chain is built from TRBV6-2 or TRBV6-3 and TRBJ2-3, with 8 bases fitting TRBD2. The germline V gene has CDR1 MNHEY and CDR2 SVGEGT. The V gene end was trimmed by 0 bases and the J gene end by 1 base; junction bases not matched to a gene: 3. This CDR3 has 16 amino acids. For the CDR3, the DNA is TGTGCCAGCAGTTACTCCGTGACTAGCGGCACAGATACGCAGTATTTT. As protein: CASSYSVTSGTDTQYF.

Concerning this clonotype itself: This beta chain is an unintended read in a library built for alpha chains; its size means little. The genes are TRBV12-3 or TRBV12-4 and TRBJ2-1; 8 nucleotides align to TRBD2. V lost 7 bases to trimming and J lost 5 bases; unmatched junction nucleotides: 16. CDR3 length: 17 amino acids. CDR3 region: CASIPGLGRSLNNEQFF. The CDR3 DNA reads as TGTGCCAGCATTCCGGGACTAGGGAGGTCCCTGAACAATGAGCAGTTCTTC.

This clonotype is medium-sized (0.01 to 0.1%). The library was built for alpha chains, so this beta chain is an off-target read and its size means little. The V call is TRBV11-2, the J call TRBJ1-5; unclear D gene. This CDR3 comprises 13 residues. V lost 3 bases, J lost 6 bases, and 9 bases lay in between. Germline V gene lookup returns CDR1 SGHAT and CDR2 FQNNGV. The CDR3: CASSLGKGQPQHF. CDR3 bases: TGTGCCAGCAGCTTGGGTAAGGGTCAGCCCCAGCATTTT.

This clonotype was seen at least ten times. The size of this beta chain means little, since it is a stray read in a library made for alpha chains. The chain has TRBV28 and TRBJ2-3; the match to TRBD2 covers 11 bases. The J segment lost 4 bases and the V segment lost 2 bases, leaving 11 bases of the junction unmatched. This CDR3 is 18 amino acids long. CDR1 and CDR2 (germline): MDHEN, SYDVKM. In DNA, the CDR3 is TGTGCCAGCAGTTTACGTCTAGATAGCGGGGGGGCGTCAGATACGCAGTATTTT. Residues: CASSLRLDSGGASDTQYF. The complete variable domain, with remaining parts taken from reference TRBV28 and TRBJ2-3, reads DVKVTQSSRYLVKRTGEKVFLECVQDMDHENMFWYRQDPGLGLRLIYFSYDVKMKEKGDIPEGYSVSREKKERFSLILESASTNQTSMYLCASSLRLDSGGASDTQYFGPGTRLTVL.

In its sample, this clonotype was seen many times. Being off target in a library aimed at alpha chains, this beta chain has a size of little meaning. The rearrangement links TRBV5-1 to TRBJ2-2; D is unresolved. The length of the CDR3 is 14 residues. Trimming shortened V by 4 bases and J by 5 bases, and 12 bases separated the two germline ends. Germline V gene sequence: CDR1 SGHRS, CDR2 YFSETQ. This CDR3 reads CASSPEGMTGELFF. For the CDR3, the DNA is TGCGCCAGCAGCCCGGAAGGGATGACCGGGGAGCTGTTTTTT. The whole variable domain, filled in from reference TRBV5-1 and TRBJ2-2, reads KAGVTQTPRYLIKTRGQQVTLSCSPISGHRSVSWYQQTPGQGLQFLFEYFSETQRNKGNFPGRFSGRQFSNSRSEMNVSTLELGDSALYLCASSPEGMTGELFFGEGSRLTVL.

In its sample, this clonotype is large. This beta chain appears as a stray read in a library generated for alpha chains; its size is not informative. The chain is built from TRBV12-3 or TRBV12-4 and TRBJ1-2; weak D call: TRBD1 (5 bases). V was trimmed by 5 bases and J by 3 bases, leaving 19 bases between them. The CDR3 is 16 amino acids. The CDR3 coding sequence is TGTGCCAGCAGTCCTTACTCGGGGGGAGGTGACTATGGCTACACCTTC. Translated, it gives CASSPYSGGGDYGYTF.

This clonotype was counted many times. This beta chain appears as a stray read in a library generated for alpha chains; its size is not informative. The V call is TRBV24-1, the J call TRBJ1-1; perhaps TRBD1 as D (5 bases). The germline CDR1 and CDR2 sequences are KGHDR and SFDVKD. The CDR3 extends over 11 amino acids. V lost 3 bases and J 10 bases, leaving 8 bases between the germline ends. CDR3 sequence reads: CATSDGDAAFF. The CDR3 bases are TGTGCCACCAGTGATGGGGACGCAGCTTTCTTT.

In its sample, this clonotype was seen many times. For a library built for alpha chains, this beta chain is a stray read; little rests on its size. The chain joins TRBV7-9 to TRBJ1-1; the D is unclear. The CDR3 sequence is 14 residues long. V was cut by 4 bases and J by 1 base, with 10 bases left in between. Looked up from germline, CDR1 is SEHNR and CDR2 is FQNEAQ (reference sequence). The CDR3: CASSSLHPNTEAFF. In DNA, the CDR3 is TGTGCCAGCAGCTCCCTGCATCCGAACACTGAAGCTTTCTTT.

This clonotype is deemed large. Found in a library prepared for alpha chains, this beta chain is an off-target read, and its abundance has little meaning. The J gene is TRBJ1-3, the V gene TRBV12-3 or TRBV12-4, with D hard to call. This CDR3 has 16 residues. V dropped 5 bases and J dropped 3 bases, with 17 bases sitting between them. This CDR3 reads CASSLSRAPGGNTIYF. The CDR3, as DNA: TGTGCCAGCAGTCTCTCCCGGGCCCCCGGTGGAAACACCATATATTTT.

This clonotype appeared many times. This beta chain was picked up by a library intended for alpha chains and is off target, so its count carries little meaning. The chain carries TRBV15 and TRBJ2-2; D unresolved. This CDR3 is built from 15 residues. The germline V gene encodes CDR1 LNHNV and CDR2 YYDKDF (reference sequence). V lost 0 bases and J lost 1, with 6 bases in between. The DNA for the CDR3 is TGTGCCACCAGCAGAGATCTCCTGAACACCGGGGAGCTGTTTTTT. It is translated as CATSRDLLNTGELFF.